The subject of this entry is one TCR beta chain. Original processing methods: Nucleated cell number was recorded as an estimate derived from reference gene primer amplification. The data were produced by immunoSEQ multiplex PCR, yet TCRdb's version contains in-frame clones alone and is incomplete. V and J calls and clone size are those listed in that table; D and trimming were worked out from the DNA. The sample includes 140,000 to 150,000 clones, about nine tenths of them seen just once. This specimen belongs to a study of blood T cell repertoires in COVID-19. The CDR3 spans 20 residues. Germline values: CDR1 MNHEY, CDR2 SMNVEV (reference sequence). The V and J ends lost 5 bases and 1 base, in that order; junction bases with no gene match: 18.

The TCR originated in a human donor in a cohort sampled during active COVID-19. Sample: peripheral blood. The chain combines TRBV27 with TRBJ1-1; TRBD1 agrees at 11 bases. CDR3 sequence (DNA): TGTGCCAGCAGTCCAGGACAGGGGGCTTGGCTTTTCAGGGGGAACACTGAAGCTTTCTTT. Protein sequence: CASSPGQGAWLFRGNTEAFF.